These 8 T cell receptor beta chains were all obtained from the same sample, sequenced in a study of blood T cell repertoires in COVID-19. The table came from immunoSEQ multiplex PCR; TCRdb's copy has only in-frame clones and leaves some out. The repertoire holds fewer than 110,000 clones, with around 88% as singletons. The sample was peripheral blood. The source of these receptors is a human donor in a cohort sampled during active COVID-19.

The chain combines TRBV21-1 with TRBJ1-5; no check of the table's D call, TRBD1, against the DNA was made. TRBV21-1 is a known pseudogene. The CDR3 is 18 residues long. The CDR3 nucleotides are TGTGCCAGCAGTTCCCGGGACAGCCATTTCCAAATGAATCAGCCCCAGCATTTT. Protein sequence: CASSSRDSHFQMNQPQHF.

This rearrangement joins TRBV28 to TRBJ2-7; D might be TRBD2 (5 bases). Germline V gives CDR1 MDHEN, CDR2 SYDVKM. Trimming took off 5 bases at V and 0 bases at J, with 17 bases between the two ends. The CDR3 loop spans 16 amino acids. The CDR3 DNA follows: TGTGCCAGCAGTCCCCTGGGTAGCGCAAACTCCTACGAGCAGTACTTC. Amino acid sequence: CASSPLGSANSYEQYF. Filled out from reference TRBV28 and TRBJ2-7, the complete variable domain reads DVKVTQSSRYLVKRTGEKVFLECVQDMDHENMFWYRQDPGLGLRLIYFSYDVKMKEKGDIPEGYSVSREKKERFSLILESASTNQTSMYLCASSPLGSANSYEQYFGPGTRLTVT.

The V call is TRBV3-1 (or the pseudogene TRBV3-2), the J call TRBJ1-1; D is ambiguous. V was shortened by 2 bases and J by 1 base, with 8 bases between the two germline ends. Germline V gene lookup returns CDR1 LGHDT and CDR2 YNNKEL (reference sequence). The CDR3 spans 14 residues. The CDR3 coding sequence is TGTGCCAGCAGCCAACGCTGGGCGAACACTGAAGCTTTCTTT. Amino acids: CASSQRWANTEAFF.

This chain links TRBV4-1 with TRBJ2-2, with 10 bases fitting TRBD1. The germline V gene has CDR1 MGHRA and CDR2 YSYEKL. The CDR3 loop spans 15 amino acids. With 4 bases clipped from V and 6 bases from J, the junction kept 5 bases outside the gene matches. The chain's CDR3 is CASSPGTGVAGELFF. The CDR3 nucleotides are TGCGCCAGCAGCCCTGGGACAGGGGTTGCCGGGGAGCTGTTTTTT.

The chain recombines TRBV7-2 with TRBJ2-3; 10 positions match TRBD2. The J segment lost 6 bases and the V segment lost 4 bases, leaving 4 bases of the junction unmatched. Germline CDR1 and CDR2: SGHTA and FQGNSA. The CDR3 sequence is 14 residues long. The DNA of the CDR3 is TGTGCCAGCAGCTCTAGCGGGGGAGTGGATACGCAGTATTTT. It translates to CASSSSGGVDTQYF.

The chain employs TRBV30 and TRBJ1-4, with 8 bases identical to TRBD1. Unmatched junction bases numbered 4, after V lost 5 bases and J lost 8 bases. CDR3 length equals 12 residues. Germline loops: CDR1 GTSNPN, CDR2 SVGIG (reference sequence). CDR3 residues: CAWGRGREKLFF. The CDR3 DNA sequence: TGTGCCTGGGGCAGGGGGCGAGAAAAACTGTTTTTT.

V gene TRBV10-3 combines with J gene TRBJ1-4; possible D gene TRBD1, 5 bases. This CDR3 is built from 15 residues. CDR1 is ENHRY and CDR2 is SYGVKD in the germline V gene. The V end lost 0 bases, the J end lost 7 bases, and 12 bases lay between the germline ends. The CDR3 region is CAISESGGSSEKLFF. The CDR3 bases are TGTGCCATCAGTGAGTCTGGGGGGTCTAGTGAAAAACTGTTTTTT.

This clone has a handful of counts. The CDR3 coding sequence is TGTGCCAGCAGCCGGACTAGCGGGAGGGACACCGGGGAGCTGTTTTTT. Residues: CASSRTSGRDTGELFF. The genes are TRBV5-4 and TRBJ2-2, with TRBD2 matching over 15 bases. The germline gives CDR1 SGHNT, CDR2 YYREEE (reference sequence). Unmatched junction bases numbered 1, after V lost 4 bases and J lost 3 bases. This CDR3 has 16 residues.